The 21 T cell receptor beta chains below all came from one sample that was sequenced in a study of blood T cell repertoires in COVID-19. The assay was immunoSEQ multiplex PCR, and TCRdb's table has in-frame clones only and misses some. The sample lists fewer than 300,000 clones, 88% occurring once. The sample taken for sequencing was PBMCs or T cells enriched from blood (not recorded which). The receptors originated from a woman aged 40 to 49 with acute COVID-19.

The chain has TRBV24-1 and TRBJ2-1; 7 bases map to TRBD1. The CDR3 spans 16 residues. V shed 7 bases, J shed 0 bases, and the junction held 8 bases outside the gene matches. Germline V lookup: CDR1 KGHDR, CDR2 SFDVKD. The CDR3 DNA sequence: TGTGCCACCAGCGGCTGGGACAGCAGCTCCTACAATGAGCAGTTCTTC. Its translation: CATSGWDSSSYNEQFF.

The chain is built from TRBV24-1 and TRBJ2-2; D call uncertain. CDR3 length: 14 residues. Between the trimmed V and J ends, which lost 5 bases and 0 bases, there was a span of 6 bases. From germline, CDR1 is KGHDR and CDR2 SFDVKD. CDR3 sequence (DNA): TGTGCCACCAGTGCCCCCTCGAACACCGGGGAGCTGTTTTTT. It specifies CATSAPSNTGELFF.

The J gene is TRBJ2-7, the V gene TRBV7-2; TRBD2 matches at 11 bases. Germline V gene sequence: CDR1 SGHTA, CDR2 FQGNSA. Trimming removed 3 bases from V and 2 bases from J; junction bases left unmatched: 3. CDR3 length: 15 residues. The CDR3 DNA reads TGTGCCAGCAGCTTTCTAGCGGGAGGCACCTACGAGCAGTACTTC. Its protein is CASSFLAGGTYEQYF.

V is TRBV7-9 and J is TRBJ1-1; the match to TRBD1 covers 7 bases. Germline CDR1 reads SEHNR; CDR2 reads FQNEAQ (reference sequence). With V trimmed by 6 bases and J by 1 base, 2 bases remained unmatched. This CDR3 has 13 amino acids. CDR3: CASRTGPNTEAFF. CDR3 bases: TGTGCCAGCAGGACAGGGCCGAACACTGAAGCTTTCTTT.

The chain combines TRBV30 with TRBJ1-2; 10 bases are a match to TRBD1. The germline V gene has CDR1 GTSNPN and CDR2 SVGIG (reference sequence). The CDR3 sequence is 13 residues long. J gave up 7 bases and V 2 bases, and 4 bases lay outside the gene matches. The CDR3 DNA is TGTGCCTGGAGTAAGACAGGGGGCGTTGGCTACACCTTC. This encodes CAWSKTGGVGYTF.

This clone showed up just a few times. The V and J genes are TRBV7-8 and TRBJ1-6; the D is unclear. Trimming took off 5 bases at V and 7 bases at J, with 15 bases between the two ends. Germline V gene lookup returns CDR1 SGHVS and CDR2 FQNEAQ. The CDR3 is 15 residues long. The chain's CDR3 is CASSPQPSENSPLHF. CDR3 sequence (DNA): TGTGCCAGCAGCCCCCAACCTTCGGAGAATTCACCCCTCCACTTT.

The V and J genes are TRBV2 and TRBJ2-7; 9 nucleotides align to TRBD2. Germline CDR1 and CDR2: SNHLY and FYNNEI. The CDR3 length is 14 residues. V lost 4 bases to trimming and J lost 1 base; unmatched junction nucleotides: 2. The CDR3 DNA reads TGTGCCAGCAGTGGACTAGCGGCTTCCTACGAGCAGTACTTC. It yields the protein CASSGLAASYEQYF. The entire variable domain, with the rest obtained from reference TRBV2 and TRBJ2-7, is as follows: EPEVTQTPSHQVTQMGQEVILRCVPISNHLYFYWYRQILGQKVEFLVSFYNNEISEKSEIFDDQFSVERPDGSNFTLKIRSTKLEDSAMYFCASSGLAASYEQYFGPGTRLTVT.

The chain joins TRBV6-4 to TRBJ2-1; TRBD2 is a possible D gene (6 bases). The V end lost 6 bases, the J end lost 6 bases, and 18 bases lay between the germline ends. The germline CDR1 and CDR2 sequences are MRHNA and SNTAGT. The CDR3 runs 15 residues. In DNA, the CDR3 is TGTGCCAGCAGCGAAACTAGCTCTGGGGTCAATGAGCAGTTCTTC. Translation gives CASSETSSGVNEQFF.

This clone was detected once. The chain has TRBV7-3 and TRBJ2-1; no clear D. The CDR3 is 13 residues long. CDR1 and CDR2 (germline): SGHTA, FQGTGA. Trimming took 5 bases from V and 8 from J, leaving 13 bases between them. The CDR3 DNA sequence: TGTGCCAGCAGCCCGTATGTAAGCGATGAGCAGTTCTTC. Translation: CASSPYVSDEQFF.

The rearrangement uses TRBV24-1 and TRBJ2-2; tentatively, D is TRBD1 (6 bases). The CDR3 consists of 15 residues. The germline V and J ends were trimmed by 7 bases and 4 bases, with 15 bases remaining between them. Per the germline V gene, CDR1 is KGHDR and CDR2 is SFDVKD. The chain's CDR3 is CATSATGNPTGELFF. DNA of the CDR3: TGTGCCACCAGCGCAACAGGGAACCCCACCGGGGAGCTGTTTTTT.

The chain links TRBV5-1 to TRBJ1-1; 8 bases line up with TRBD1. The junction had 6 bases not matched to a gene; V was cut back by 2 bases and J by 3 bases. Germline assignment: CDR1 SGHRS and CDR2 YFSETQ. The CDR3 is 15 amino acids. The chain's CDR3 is CASSFDRGADTEAFF. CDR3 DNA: TGCGCCAGCAGCTTCGACAGGGGTGCGGACACTGAAGCTTTCTTT.

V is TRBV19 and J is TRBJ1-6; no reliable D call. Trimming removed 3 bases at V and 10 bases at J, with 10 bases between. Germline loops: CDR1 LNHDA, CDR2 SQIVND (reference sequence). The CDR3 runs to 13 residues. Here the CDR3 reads CASSIPRLSPLHF. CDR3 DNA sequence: TGTGCCAGTAGTATCCCCCGGTTATCACCCCTCCACTTT.

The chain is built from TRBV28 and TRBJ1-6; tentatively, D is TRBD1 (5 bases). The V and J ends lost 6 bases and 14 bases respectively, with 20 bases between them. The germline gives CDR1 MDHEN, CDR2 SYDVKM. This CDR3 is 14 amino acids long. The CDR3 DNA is TGTGCCAGCAGGGCCGGGGGACCCCGCTTCACCCTCCACTTT. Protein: CASRAGGPRFTLHF.

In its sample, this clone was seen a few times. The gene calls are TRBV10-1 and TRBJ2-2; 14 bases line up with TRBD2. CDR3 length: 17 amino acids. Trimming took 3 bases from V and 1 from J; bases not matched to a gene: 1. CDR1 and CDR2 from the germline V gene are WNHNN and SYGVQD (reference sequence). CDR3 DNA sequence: TGCGCCAGCAGTGACGGACTAGCGGGAGGGAACACCGGGGAGCTGTTTTTT. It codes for CASSDGLAGGNTGELFF.

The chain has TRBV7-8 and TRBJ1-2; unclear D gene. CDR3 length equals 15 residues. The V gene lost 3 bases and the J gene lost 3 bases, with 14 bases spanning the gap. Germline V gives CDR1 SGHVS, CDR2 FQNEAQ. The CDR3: CASSFSPGSHYGYTF. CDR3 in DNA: TGTGCCAGCAGCTTTAGCCCGGGTAGTCACTATGGCTACACCTTC. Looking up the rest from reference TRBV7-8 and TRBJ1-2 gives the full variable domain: GAGVSQSPRYKVAKRGQDVALRCDPISGHVSLFWYQQALGQGPEFLTYFQNEAQLDKSGLPSDRFFAERPEGSVSTLKIQRTQQEDSAVYLCASSFSPGSHYGYTFGSGTRLTVV.

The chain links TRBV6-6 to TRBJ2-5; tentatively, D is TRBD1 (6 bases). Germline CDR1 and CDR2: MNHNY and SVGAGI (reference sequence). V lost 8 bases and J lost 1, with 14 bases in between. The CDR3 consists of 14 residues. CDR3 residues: CASRWGPSQETQYF. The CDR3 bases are TGTGCCAGCCGGTGGGGGCCCTCCCAAGAGACCCAGTACTTC.

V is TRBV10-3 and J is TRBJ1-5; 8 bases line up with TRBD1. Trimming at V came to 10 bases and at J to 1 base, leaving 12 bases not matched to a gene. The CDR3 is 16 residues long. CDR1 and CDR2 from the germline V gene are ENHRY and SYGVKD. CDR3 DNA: TGTGCCACTAGTCAGGGGGCGAATCCGAGCAATCAGCCCCAGCATTTT. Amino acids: CATSQGANPSNQPQHF.

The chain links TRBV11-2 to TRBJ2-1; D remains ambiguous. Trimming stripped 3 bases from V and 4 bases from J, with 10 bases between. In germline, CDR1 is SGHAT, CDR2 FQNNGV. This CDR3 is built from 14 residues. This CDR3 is CASSLVSGYNEQFF. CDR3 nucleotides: TGTGCCAGCAGCTTGGTTTCCGGTTACAATGAGCAGTTCTTC. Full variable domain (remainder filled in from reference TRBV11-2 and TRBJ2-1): EAGVAQSPRYKIIEKRQSVAFWCNPISGHATLYWYQQILGQGPKLLIQFQNNGVVDDSQLPKDRFSAERLKGVDSTLKIQPAKLEDSAVYLCASSLVSGYNEQFFGPGTRLTVL.

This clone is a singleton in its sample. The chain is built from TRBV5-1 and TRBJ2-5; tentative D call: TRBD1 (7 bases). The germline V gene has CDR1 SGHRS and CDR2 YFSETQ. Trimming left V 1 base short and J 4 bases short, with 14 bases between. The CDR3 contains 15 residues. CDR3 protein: CASSLYGGQRETQYF. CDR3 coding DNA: TGCGCCAGCAGCTTGTACGGGGGACAGCGAGAGACCCAGTACTTC.

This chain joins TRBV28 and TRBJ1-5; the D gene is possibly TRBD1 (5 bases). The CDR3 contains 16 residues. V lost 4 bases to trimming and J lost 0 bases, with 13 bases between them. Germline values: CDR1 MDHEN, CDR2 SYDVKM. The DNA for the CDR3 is TGTGCCAGCAGTTCCCAGGTTAGGGGTAGCAATCAGCCCCAGCATTTT. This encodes CASSSQVRGSNQPQHF. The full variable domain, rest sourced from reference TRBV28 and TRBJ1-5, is DVKVTQSSRYLVKRTGEKVFLECVQDMDHENMFWYRQDPGLGLRLIYFSYDVKMKEKGDIPEGYSVSREKKERFSLILESASTNQTSMYLCASSSQVRGSNQPQHFGDGTRLSIL.

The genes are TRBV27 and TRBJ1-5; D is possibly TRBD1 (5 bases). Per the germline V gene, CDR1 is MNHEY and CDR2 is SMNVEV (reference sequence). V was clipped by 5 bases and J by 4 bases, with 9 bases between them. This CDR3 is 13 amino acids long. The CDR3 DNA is TGTGCCAGCAGTCCAAGGGGAAATCAGCCCCAGCATTTT. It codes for CASSPRGNQPQHF.